This T cell receptor beta chain was profiled in a study of CD8+ T cells in alopecia areata. Background on the study: Those treated were given oral tofacitinib at 5 to 10 mg twice daily. Notes on the study in general: Besides other cells, scalp samples also yield sequences of resident alphabeta T cells from normal skin. Clonality in lesional scalp, especially alopecia totalis/universalis, exceeded that of normal scalp. Whereas mice showed it more clearly, TCR sharing across patients was murkier, possibly because of HLA.

cDNA reverse transcribed from extracted RNA served as the sequencing template. Produced via immunoSEQ multiplex PCR; TCRdb's table is partial and in-frame only. The sample has about 180,000 clones; just under 60% are singletons. This clone turned up a few times. Its specificity is not known. Trimming removed 4 bases at V and 5 bases at J, with 11 bases between. CDR1 and CDR2 from the germline V gene are SQVTM and ANQGSEA. The length of the CDR3 is 12 residues. J is TRBJ2-5 and V is TRBV29-1, with unresolved D. This receptor was taken from a human donor with alopecia areata. Source: CD4+ T cells sorted from blood, taken at week 0. The CDR3 here is CSVGLGIETQYF. The CDR3 region has the DNA TGCAGCGTTGGACTTGGAATCGAGACCCAGTACTTC.